This section outlines one T cell receptor (beta chain) sequence together with its context. The table lists this clonotype with a few counts. Its antigen is still unknown. No clone much larger than this one lies a single base away; base qualities are absent. Libraries were constructed by PCR. Sequencing took place on an Illumina HiSeq 2500. Molecular barcoding was employed in the preparation of TCR libraries, with unique molecular identifiers being used to normalize TCRbeta repertoire quantification. TCRdb reanalyzed the raw reads on its own, using fastp at Q25 for trimming and MiXCR for clone calling, and kept in-frame beta chains. Identical CDR3 protein sequences are pooled into one entry, listed with their most common genes and DNA. In all, the sample holds more than 200,000 distinct CDR3 sequences, and roughly 23% of those were seen once. The top ten constitute roughly 2.5% of the sample. V is reduced by 1 base and J by 2 bases, leaving a spacing of 4 bases between them. The germline V gene (reference sequence) specifies GTSNPN as CDR1 and SVGIG as CDR2. The CDR3 starts with the cysteine, ends with the phenylalanine, and has 12 residues. The entry retains the CDR3 DNA only, 36 bases that are in frame from base 1.

What this sample's treatment or condition label stands for: allogeneic hematopoietic cell transplantation with graft depleted of TCRalphabeta T cells and CD19 B cells. Transplant recipients were children who received TCRalphabeta/CD19-depleted allogeneic hematopoietic cell grafts. The source of the sample is a study of T-cell reconstitution after alpha-beta-depleted transplantation in children (dated by TCRdb to the mid-2010s). Regarding the complete study: Using TCR repertoire profiling, the study followed T-cell immune reconstitution in a quantitative way in children after TCRalphabeta/CD19-depleted allogeneic hematopoietic cell transplantation.

What the work shows at the level of the full study, not this receptor alone: Over subsequent months, a decline in hyperexpanded clone frequencies was noted, and after one year, T-cell counts and TCRbeta diversity were mostly ascribed to newly produced T cells. The apparently early recovery of alphabetaT-cell counts about two months after transplant reportedly depended on only several hundred rapidly expanded clones that came from non-depleted graft cells. In some patients, the high TCRbeta diversity seen at day 60 was put down to recipient T cells and intrathymic progenitors that had survived conditioning.

The sequences come from PBMCs, collected before TCRalphabeta/CD19-depleted stem cell transplant. The sequence was obtained from a girl aged 2 to 9 with Fanconi anemia, due to receive a stem cell transplant. The rearranged chain carries TRBV30 and TRBJ2-3, with no reliable assignment of the D segment. The CDR3 has the sequence CAWSGYTDTQYF. The base sequence is TGTGCCTGGAGTGGATACACAGATACGCAGTATTTT.